This entry concerns a single T cell receptor beta chain. The method was immunoSEQ multiplex PCR; TCRdb's version includes in-frame clones alone and lacks a portion of them. The sample gives 300,000 to 400,000 clones, 88% of which show up once; about 7% is in the top ten. Per the germline V gene, CDR1 is SGHRS and CDR2 is YFSETQ. Deletions cut 0 bases from V and 4 bases from J, with 13 bases between. The CDR3 sequence is 15 residues long. This sample stems from a study of blood T cell repertoires in COVID-19. Turning to the study itself: The cDNA or gDNA used as material had been derived from T cells, B-cell-depleted T cells, or PBMCs.

Sample: peripheral blood. The chain couples TRBV5-1 to TRBJ1-1; D might be TRBD1 (6 bases). The source is a woman aged 65 to 85 with COVID-19, enrolled during active disease. CDR3 DNA sequence: TGCGCCAGCAGCTTGGAGGGAACAGGGATCACTGAAGCTTTCTTT. It encodes CASSLEGTGITEAFF.